Listed here are 20 T cell receptor beta chains from one sample, sequenced in a study of T cells after somatic rescue of genetic block. Here immunoSEQ multiplex PCR was the method, and the copy in TCRdb shows in-frame clones only, minus some. The sample holds fewer than 150,000 clones, about 89% seen once. The sample consisted of peripheral blood mononuclear cells (PBMCs). These receptors were collected from a woman younger than 35.

The CDR3 is CASSRRGTGSSYEQYF. As DNA, the CDR3 is TGTGCCAGCAGCCGACGCGGGACAGGGAGCTCCTACGAGCAGTACTTC. The rearrangement links TRBV4-2 to TRBJ2-7; 9 bases match TRBD1. Trimming took 4 bases from V and 0 from J; bases not matched to a gene: 7. Germline V gene sequence: CDR1 LGHNA, CDR2 YNFKEQ. This CDR3 has 16 amino acids.

This sequence joins TRBV9 and TRBJ2-3; TRBD1 or TRBD2 may be the D gene (5 bases each). This CDR3 has 14 residues. Germline V lookup: CDR1 SGDLS, CDR2 YYNGEE. Trimming stripped 4 bases from V and 2 bases from J, with 11 bases between. Here the CDR3 reads CASSPRDPTDTQYF. DNA for the CDR3: TGTGCCAGCAGCCCCCGGGACCCCACAGATACGCAGTATTTT.

This chain joins TRBV4-3 and TRBJ1-5; 7 bases line up with TRBD1. Germline V gene sequence: CDR1 LGHNA, CDR2 YSLEER. Trimming took 0 bases from V and 4 from J; bases not matched to a gene: 9. The CDR3 totals 17 residues. CDR3 in amino acids: CASSQDPGSGGNQPQHF. CDR3 nucleotide sequence: TGCGCCAGCAGCCAAGATCCAGGTTCAGGGGGAAATCAGCCCCAGCATTTT.

The genes are TRBV18 and TRBJ1-6, with TRBD1 matching 9 bases. Germline assignment: CDR1 KGHSH and CDR2 LQKENI. The V segment lost 3 bases and the J segment 9 bases; nucleotides outside the gene matches: 6. CDR3 length equals 15 residues. For the CDR3, the DNA is TGTGCCAGCTCACCGGGGACAGGGAGAGGTTCACCCCTCCACTTT. Encoded protein: CASSPGTGRGSPLHF.

This chain joins TRBV9 and TRBJ2-2, with a possible D match to TRBD1 (5 bases). Per the germline V gene, CDR1 is SGDLS and CDR2 is YYNGEE. The ends were cut back, 0 bases at V and 6 bases at J, with 15 bases in the middle. This CDR3 spans 16 amino acids. The CDR3 loop reads CASSVEGRVQSGELFF. The CDR3 coding sequence is TGTGCCAGCAGCGTAGAGGGGCGCGTCCAATCCGGGGAGCTGTTTTTT.

V and J are TRBV5-4 and TRBJ2-3; D gene unclear. Germline lookup yields CDR1 SGHNT and CDR2 YYREEE (reference sequence). The CDR3 totals 13 residues. The V and J ends lost 0 bases and 4 bases respectively, with 6 bases between them. CDR3 region: CASSLVGSDTQYF. CDR3 sequence (DNA): TGTGCCAGCAGCTTGGTGGGGTCAGATACGCAGTATTTT. Variable domain in full (rest from reference TRBV5-4 and TRBJ2-3): ETGVTQSPTHLIKTRGQQVTLRCSSQSGHNTVSWYQQALGQGPQFIFQYYREEENGRGNFPPRFSGLQFPNYSSELNVNALELDDSALYLCASSLVGSDTQYFGPGTRLTVL.

This clone was found once. The chain carries TRBV4-2 and TRBJ1-2, with D possibly matching TRBD1 (5 bases). Trimming shortened V by 0 bases and J by 4 bases, and 18 bases separated the two germline ends. Germline CDR1 is LGHNA and CDR2 is YNFKEQ. The CDR3 covers 17 residues. CDR3 coding DNA: TGTGCCAGCAGCCAAGAACGTAGTGAAGGGGCAATCTATGGCTACACCTTC. Translated, it gives CASSQERSEGAIYGYTF.

V gene TRBV10-2 combines with J gene TRBJ2-1; 9 nucleotides line up with TRBD2. Trimming removed 5 bases from V and 9 bases from J; junction bases left unmatched: 8. Germline V gene lookup returns CDR1 WSHSY and CDR2 SAAADI. The length of the CDR3 is 14 residues. CDR3 bases: TGCGCCAGCAGTCCGACTAGCGGTGGAAGTGAGCAGTTCTTC. Its protein product is CASSPTSGGSEQFF.

This clone was observed many times. The chain carries TRBV30 and TRBJ2-3, with 8 bases matching TRBD1. Trimming removed 0 bases from V and 1 base from J; junction bases left unmatched: 6. The germline V gene has CDR1 GTSNPN and CDR2 SVGIG (reference sequence). This CDR3 is 16 amino acids long. The CDR3 DNA reads TGTGCCTGGAGTGTAACCCCGGGACAGGGCACAGATACGCAGTATTTT. As protein: CAWSVTPGQGTDTQYF.

The V gene is TRBV19, the J gene TRBJ1-1, with unresolved D. V was cut by 11 bases and J by 1 base, with 11 bases left in between. This CDR3 spans 12 amino acids. Germline V gene sequence: CDR1 LNHDA, CDR2 SQIVND (reference sequence). The CDR3 sequence: CASREANTEAFF. CDR3 DNA sequence: TGTGCCTCCCGTGAGGCGAACACTGAAGCTTTCTTT.

This chain connects TRBV5-1 to TRBJ2-7; D is undetermined. V lost 5 bases and J 1 base, leaving 19 bases between the germline ends. The CDR3 length is 16 residues. The germline CDR1 and CDR2 sequences are SGHRS and YFSETQ. The CDR3 DNA sequence: TGCGCCAGCAGGACTTGGGGATCCGTAGGGTCCTACGAGCAGTACTTC. Its protein is CASRTWGSVGSYEQYF.

V is TRBV6-6 and J is TRBJ1-2; D perhaps matches TRBD1 (5 bases). The CDR3 extends over 13 amino acids. The ends were cut back, 6 bases at V and 8 bases at J, with 16 bases in the middle. Germline assignment: CDR1 MNHNY and CDR2 SVGAGI (reference sequence). The CDR3 nucleotides are TGTGCCAGCAGCCCCCAGGGTCTAAGGGGCTACACCTTC. Translating gives CASSPQGLRGYTF.

The V gene is TRBV5-1, the J gene TRBJ1-4, with 12 bases aligning to TRBD1. The CDR3 has 17 amino acids. V shed 6 bases and J 8 bases; nucleotides not matched to a gene: 14. The germline CDR1 and CDR2 sequences are SGHRS and YFSETQ. The CDR3 nucleotides read TGCGCCAGCAAGGGGACAGGGGGCGTCCCTGGGAGGGAAAAACTGTTTTTT. Translation gives CASKGTGGVPGREKLFF.

The chain recombines TRBV6-6 with TRBJ2-7; D is ambiguous. Germline V CDR1 and CDR2: MNHNY, SVGAGI (reference sequence). Trimming stripped 7 bases from V and 7 bases from J, with 14 bases between. CDR3 length equals 12 residues. This CDR3 reads CASTSAAKEQYF. CDR3 DNA: TGTGCCAGCACCTCAGCCGCTAAGGAGCAGTACTTC.

The V call is TRBV6-1, the J call TRBJ2-2, with TRBD2 matching 8 bases. V lost 2 bases, J lost 1 base, and 3 bases stayed unmatched. The CDR3 totals 16 residues. CDR1 MNHNS and CDR2 SASEGT come from the germline V gene. This CDR3 is CASSERGGLNTGELFF. The CDR3 DNA reads TGTGCCAGCAGTGAACGCGGGGGGCTGAACACCGGGGAGCTGTTTTTT.

The V and J genes are TRBV5-1 and TRBJ2-5; the D call may be TRBD1 or TRBD2 (5 bases each). The V and J ends lost 2 bases and 7 bases respectively, with 18 bases between them. The CDR3 length is 15 residues. Germline V lookup: CDR1 SGHRS, CDR2 YFSETQ. CDR3 loop: CASSFTSGGIGTQYF. CDR3 DNA: TGCGCCAGCAGCTTCACCTCTGGGGGTATAGGGACCCAGTACTTC.

The rearrangement uses TRBV30 and TRBJ1-4; 9 bases are a match to TRBD1. The V gene's germline CDR1 is GTSNPN and CDR2 SVGIG (reference sequence). This CDR3 is 18 amino acids long. The V and J ends lost 3 bases and 0 bases, in that order; junction bases with no gene match: 11. The CDR3 bases are TGTGCCTGGAGGTCCGGGACAGGGTTTCGGTCAACTAATGAAAAACTGTTTTTT. Protein sequence: CAWRSGTGFRSTNEKLFF.

The CDR3 reads CASTGLAGAKEQYF. In DNA form, the CDR3 reads TGTGCCAGCACGGGACTAGCGGGGGCGAAGGAGCAGTACTTC. V and J are TRBV25-1 and TRBJ2-7; TRBD2 agrees at 14 bases. Losses at the gene ends were 7 bases for V and 7 bases for J; bases not matched to a gene: 6. The CDR3 covers 14 residues. Germline V gene sequence: CDR1 MGHDK, CDR2 SYGVNS.

The chain uses TRBV2 and TRBJ2-2; 14 positions match TRBD2. With 7 bases clipped from V and 6 bases from J, the junction kept 10 bases outside the gene matches. Germline CDR1 is SNHLY and CDR2 is FYNNEI. This CDR3 is built from 17 residues. CDR3 bases: TGTGCCAGCAAGGGGACTAGCGGGGGCGCGAGCGCCGGGGAGCTGTTTTTT. Translating gives CASKGTSGGASAGELFF. The whole variable domain, remainder taken from reference TRBV2 and TRBJ2-2, is EPEVTQTPSHQVTQMGQEVILRCVPISNHLYFYWYRQILGQKVEFLVSFYNNEISEKSEIFDDQFSVERPDGSNFTLKIRSTKLEDSAMYFCASKGTSGGASAGELFFGEGSRLTVL.

The chain combines TRBV5-6 with TRBJ2-5; 7 bases match TRBD1. Losses at the gene ends were 4 bases for V and 1 base for J; bases not matched to a gene: 4. The CDR3 length is 14 residues. Germline V gene lookup returns CDR1 SGHDT and CDR2 YYEEEE. The CDR3 reads CASSPRQGQETQYF. CDR3 bases: TGTGCCAGCAGCCCACGACAGGGCCAAGAGACCCAGTACTTC.